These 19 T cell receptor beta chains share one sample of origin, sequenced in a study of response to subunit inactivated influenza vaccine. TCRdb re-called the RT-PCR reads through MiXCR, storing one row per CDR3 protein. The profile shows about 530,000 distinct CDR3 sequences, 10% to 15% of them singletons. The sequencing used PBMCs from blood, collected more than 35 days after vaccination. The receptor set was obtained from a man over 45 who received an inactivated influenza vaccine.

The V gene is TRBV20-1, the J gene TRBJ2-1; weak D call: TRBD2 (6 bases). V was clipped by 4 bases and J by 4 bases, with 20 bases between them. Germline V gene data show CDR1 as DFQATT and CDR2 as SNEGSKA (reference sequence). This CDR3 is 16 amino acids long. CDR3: CSANDIAELDYNEQFF. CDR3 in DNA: TGCAGTGCTAACGATATAGCGGAGCTAGATTACAATGAGCAGTTCTTC.

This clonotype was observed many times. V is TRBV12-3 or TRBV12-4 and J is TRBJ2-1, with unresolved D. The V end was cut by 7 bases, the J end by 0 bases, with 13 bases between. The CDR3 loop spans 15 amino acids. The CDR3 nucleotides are TGTGCCAGCACCCCGGGCCGGAGCTCCTACAATGAGCAGTTCTTC. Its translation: CASTPGRSSYNEQFF.

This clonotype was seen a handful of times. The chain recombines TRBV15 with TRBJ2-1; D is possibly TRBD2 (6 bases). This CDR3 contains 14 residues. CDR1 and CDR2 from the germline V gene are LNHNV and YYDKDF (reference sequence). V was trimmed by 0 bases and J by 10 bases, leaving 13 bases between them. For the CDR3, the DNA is TGTGCCACCAGCAGAGATCTAGCCGGGGGAGAGCAGTTCTTC. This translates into CATSRDLAGGEQFF.

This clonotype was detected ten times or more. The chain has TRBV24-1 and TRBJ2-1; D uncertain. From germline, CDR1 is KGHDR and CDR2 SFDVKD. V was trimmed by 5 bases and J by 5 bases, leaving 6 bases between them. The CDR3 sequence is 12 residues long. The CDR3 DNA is TGTGCCACCAGTGCCTGGGACAATGAGCAGTTCTTC. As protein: CATSAWDNEQFF.

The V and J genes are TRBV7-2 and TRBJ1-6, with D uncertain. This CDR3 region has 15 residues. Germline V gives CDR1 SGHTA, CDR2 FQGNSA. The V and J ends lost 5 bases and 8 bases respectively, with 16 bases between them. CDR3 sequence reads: CASSPGLGNDSPLHF. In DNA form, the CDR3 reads TGTGCCAGCAGCCCAGGTTTGGGGAATGATTCACCCCTCCACTTT.

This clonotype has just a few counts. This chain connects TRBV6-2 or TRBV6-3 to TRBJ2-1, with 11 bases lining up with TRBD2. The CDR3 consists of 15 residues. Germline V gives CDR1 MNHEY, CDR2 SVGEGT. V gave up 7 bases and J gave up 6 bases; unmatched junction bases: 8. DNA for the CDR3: TGTGCCAGCACTGTACTAGCGGGAGCCATCAATGAGCAGTTCTTC. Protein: CASTVLAGAINEQFF.

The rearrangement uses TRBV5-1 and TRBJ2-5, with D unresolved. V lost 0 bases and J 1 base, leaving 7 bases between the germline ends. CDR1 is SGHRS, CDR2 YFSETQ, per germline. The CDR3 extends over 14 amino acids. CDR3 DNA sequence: TGCGCCAGCAGCTTGGGGCAAATCCAAGAGACCCAGTACTTC. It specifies CASSLGQIQETQYF.

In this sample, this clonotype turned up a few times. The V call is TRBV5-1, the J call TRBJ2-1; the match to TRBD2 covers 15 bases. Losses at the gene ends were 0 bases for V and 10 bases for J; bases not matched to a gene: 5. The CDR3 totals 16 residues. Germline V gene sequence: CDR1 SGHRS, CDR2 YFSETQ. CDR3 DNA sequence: TGCGCCAGCAGCTTGGGGACTAGCGGGGGGGCCCGGGAGCAGTTCTTC. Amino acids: CASSLGTSGGAREQFF.

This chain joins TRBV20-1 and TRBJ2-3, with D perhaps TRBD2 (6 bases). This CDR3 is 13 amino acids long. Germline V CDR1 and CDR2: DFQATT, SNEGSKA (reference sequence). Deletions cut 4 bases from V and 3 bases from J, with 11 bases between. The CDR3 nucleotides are TGCAGTGCTACTACTAGCTGGACAGATACGCAGTATTTT. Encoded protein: CSATTSWTDTQYF.

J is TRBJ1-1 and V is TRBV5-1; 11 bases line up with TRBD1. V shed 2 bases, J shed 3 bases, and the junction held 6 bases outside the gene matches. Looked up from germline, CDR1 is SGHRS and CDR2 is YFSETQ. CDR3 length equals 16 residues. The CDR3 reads CASSLRTGGADTEAFF. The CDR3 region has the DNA TGCGCCAGCAGCTTACGGACAGGGGGCGCGGACACTGAAGCTTTCTTT.

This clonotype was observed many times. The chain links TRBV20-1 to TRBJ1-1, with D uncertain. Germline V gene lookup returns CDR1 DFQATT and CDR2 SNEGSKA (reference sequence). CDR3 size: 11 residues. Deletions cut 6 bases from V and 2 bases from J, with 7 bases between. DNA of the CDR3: TGCAGTGCAGCAGCCAACACTGAAGCTTTCTTT. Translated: CSAAANTEAFF.

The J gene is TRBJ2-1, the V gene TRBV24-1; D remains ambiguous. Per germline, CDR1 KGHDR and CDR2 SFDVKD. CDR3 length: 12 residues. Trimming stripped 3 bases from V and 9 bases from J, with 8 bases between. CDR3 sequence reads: CATSDVGSEQFF. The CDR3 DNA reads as TGTGCCACCAGTGATGTGGGATCTGAGCAGTTCTTC.

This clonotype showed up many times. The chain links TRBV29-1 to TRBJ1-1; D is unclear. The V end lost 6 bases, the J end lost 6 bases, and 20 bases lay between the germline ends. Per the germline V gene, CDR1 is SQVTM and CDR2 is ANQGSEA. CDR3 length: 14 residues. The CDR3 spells CSVERLFSRAEAFF. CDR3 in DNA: TGCAGCGTAGAAAGGTTATTCTCGCGGGCTGAAGCTTTCTTT. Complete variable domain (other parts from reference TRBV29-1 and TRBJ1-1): SAVISQKPSRDICQRGTSLTIQCQVDSQVTMMFWYRQQPGQSLTLIATANQGSEATYESGFVIDKFPISRPNLTFSTLTVSNMSPEDSSIYLCSVERLFSRAEAFFGQGTRLTVV.

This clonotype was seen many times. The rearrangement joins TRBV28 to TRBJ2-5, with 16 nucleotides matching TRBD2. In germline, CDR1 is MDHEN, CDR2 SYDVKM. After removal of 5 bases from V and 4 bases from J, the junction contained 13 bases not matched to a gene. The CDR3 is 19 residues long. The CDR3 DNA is TGTGCCAGCAGTGCGGTCGGGACTAGCGGGGGGGCATTTAGAGAGACCCAGTACTTC. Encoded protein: CASSAVGTSGGAFRETQYF.

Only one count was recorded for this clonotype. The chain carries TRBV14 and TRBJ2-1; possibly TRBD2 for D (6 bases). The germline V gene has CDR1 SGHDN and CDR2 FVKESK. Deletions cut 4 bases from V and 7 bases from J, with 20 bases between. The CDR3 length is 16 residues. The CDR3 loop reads CASSLGPGLTGNEQFF. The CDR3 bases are TGTGCCAGCAGCCTAGGGCCGGGACTCACGGGGAATGAGCAGTTCTTC.

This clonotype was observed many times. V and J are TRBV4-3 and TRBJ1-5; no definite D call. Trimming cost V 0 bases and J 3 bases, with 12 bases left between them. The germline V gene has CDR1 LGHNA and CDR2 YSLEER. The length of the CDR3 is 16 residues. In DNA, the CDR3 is TGCGCCAGCAGCCAAGACTCGCAGCCCCTCAATCAGCCCCAGCATTTT. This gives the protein CASSQDSQPLNQPQHF.

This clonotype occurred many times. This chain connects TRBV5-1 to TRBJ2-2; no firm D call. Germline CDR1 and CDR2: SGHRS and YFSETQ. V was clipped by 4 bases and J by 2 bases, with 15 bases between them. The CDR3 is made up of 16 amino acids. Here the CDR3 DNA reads TGCGCCAGCAGCCTCCGGGCCGCTAGTAACACCGGGGAGCTGTTTTTT. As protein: CASSLRAASNTGELFF.

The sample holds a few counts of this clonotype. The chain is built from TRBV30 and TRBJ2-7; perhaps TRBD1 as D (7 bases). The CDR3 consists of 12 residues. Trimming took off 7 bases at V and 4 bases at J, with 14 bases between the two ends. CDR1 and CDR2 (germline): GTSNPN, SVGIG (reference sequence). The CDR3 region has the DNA TGTGCCTCAGGGGGGATTTGGTACGAGCAGTACTTC. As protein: CASGGIWYEQYF. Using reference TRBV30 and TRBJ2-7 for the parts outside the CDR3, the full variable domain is SQTIHQWPATLVQPVGSPLSLECTVEGTSNPNLYWYRQAAGRGLQLLFYSVGIGQISSEVPQNLSASRPQDRQFILSSKKLLLSDSGFYLCASGGIWYEQYFGPGTRLTVT.

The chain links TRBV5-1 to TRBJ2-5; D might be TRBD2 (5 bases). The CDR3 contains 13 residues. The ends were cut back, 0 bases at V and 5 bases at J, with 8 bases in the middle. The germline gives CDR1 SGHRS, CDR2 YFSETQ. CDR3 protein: CASSLETSETQYF. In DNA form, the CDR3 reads TGCGCCAGCAGCTTGGAAACTAGTGAGACCCAGTACTTC. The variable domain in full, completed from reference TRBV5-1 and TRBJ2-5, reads KAGVTQTPRYLIKTRGQQVTLSCSPISGHRSVSWYQQTPGQGLQFLFEYFSETQRNKGNFPGRFSGRQFSNSRSEMNVSTLELGDSALYLCASSLETSETQYFGPGTRLLVL.